These 11 T cell receptor beta chains originate from one sample sequenced in a study of T-cell reconstitution after alpha-beta-depleted transplantation in children. The library targeted TCRbeta and was prepared with unique molecular identifiers. MiXCR was run by TCRdb on the PCR reads, yielding one entry per CDR3 protein. The data contain 400,000 to 550,000 distinct CDR3 sequences, roughly 10% of them singletons. The sample in question was PBMCs, obtained before TCRalphabeta/CD19-depleted stem cell transplant. The receptors derive from a child aged 2 to 9 with inherited bone marrow failure, due to receive a stem cell transplant.

Note on this clonotype: A single base separates this from a much larger clone, so it may be a read error. The chain carries TRBV7-2 and TRBJ2-7; TRBD1 might be the D (7 bases). CDR1 is SGHTA and CDR2 is FQGNSA in the germline V gene. There are 14 residues in the CDR3. The CDR3 DNA reads TGTGCCAGCAGCCCGGAGGGGGCTAGGAACGAGCATTACTTC. It encodes CASSPEGARNEHYF.

This clonotype showed up many times. The chain joins TRBV19 to TRBJ2-3; TRBD2 matches at 7 bases. This CDR3 region has 14 residues. J was trimmed by 2 bases and V by 7 bases; bases with no gene match: 6. Looked up from germline, CDR1 is LNHDA and CDR2 is SQIVND (reference sequence). The CDR3 DNA follows: TGTGCCAGTAACGCTGCGGGGGACACAGATACGCAGTATTTT. It specifies CASNAAGDTDTQYF.

On this clonotype: A much more abundant neighbour one base away suggests this may be a read error. The chain recombines TRBV7-9 with TRBJ2-7; D gene uncertain. The CDR3 is made up of 14 amino acids. Germline V gene sequence: CDR1 SEHNR, CDR2 FQNEAQ (reference sequence). The V and J ends lost 2 bases and 5 bases respectively, with 13 bases between them. The CDR3 region is CASSLRAESDEQYF. Here the CDR3 DNA reads TGTGCCAGCAGCTTACGTGCTGAATCCGACGAGCAGTACTTC.

The table lists this clonotype with many counts. The chain is built from TRBV20-1 and TRBJ2-1, with a tentative D call TRBD1 (5 bases). Trimming took off 5 bases at V and 3 bases at J, with 17 bases between the two ends. The V gene's germline CDR1 is DFQATT and CDR2 SNEGSKA (reference sequence). The CDR3 loop spans 15 amino acids. The CDR3 region is CSAGPQQERYNEQFF. The CDR3 nucleotides read TGCAGTGCTGGCCCGCAACAGGAGCGCTACAATGAGCAGTTCTTC.

This clonotype was picked up many times. Being one base from a much bigger clone, this may be a read error. This chain joins TRBV5-1 and TRBJ2-5; the D is unclear. The V gene's germline CDR1 is SGHRS and CDR2 YFSETQ. Trimming pared 0 bases from V and 3 bases from J, leaving 3 bases between. This CDR3 is 12 amino acids long. For the CDR3, the DNA is TGCGCCAGCAGCTTGGCCGAAGAGACCCAGTACTTC. It specifies CASSLAEETQYF.

The V call is TRBV5-4, the J call TRBJ2-2; TRBD1 or TRBD2 may be the D gene (5 bases each). V lost 2 bases and J 7 bases, leaving 12 bases between the germline ends. The V gene's germline CDR1 is SGHNT and CDR2 YYREEE (reference sequence). CDR3 length: 14 amino acids. Written as DNA, the CDR3 is TGTGCCAGCAGCTTCGTCGAGGGGAGCGGGGAGCTGTTTTTT. It yields the protein CASSFVEGSGELFF.

V is TRBV11-2 and J is TRBJ2-7; D unclear. The germline V gene encodes CDR1 SGHAT and CDR2 FQNNGV. The V gene lost 2 bases and the J gene lost 3 bases, with 14 bases spanning the gap. CDR3 length: 15 residues. CDR3 coding DNA: TGTGCCAGCAGCTTACCAAGCGCTCCACTCTACGAGCAGTACTTC. Protein sequence: CASSLPSAPLYEQYF.

This clonotype has ten or more counts. J is TRBJ1-4 and V is TRBV5-1; TRBD1 agrees at 10 bases. There are 15 residues in the CDR3. Germline V gene lookup returns CDR1 SGHRS and CDR2 YFSETQ. The V gene end was trimmed by 4 bases and the J gene end by 8 bases; junction bases not matched to a gene: 8. CDR3 sequence (DNA): TGCGCCAGCAGCAGGACCGGGACAGGGGAGGAAAAACTGTTTTTT. This codes for CASSRTGTGEEKLFF.

This clonotype was picked up a small number of times. This sequence joins TRBV5-1 and TRBJ2-7; TRBD1 matches at 11 bases. From germline, CDR1 is SGHRS and CDR2 YFSETQ. CDR3 length: 14 residues. Losses at the gene ends were 2 bases for V and 7 bases for J; bases not matched to a gene: 5. The CDR3 coding sequence is TGCGCCAGCAGCTTCATGGGACAGGGGGGAGAGCAGTACTTC. As protein: CASSFMGQGGEQYF.

This clonotype was seen many times. This chain links TRBV4-2 with TRBJ2-1; D is undetermined. V was pared by 0 bases and J by 1 base, with 13 bases between. Germline assignment: CDR1 LGHNA and CDR2 YNFKEQ. CDR3 length equals 17 residues. The CDR3 here is CASSQELVTVSYNEQFF. The CDR3 region has the DNA TGTGCCAGCAGCCAAGAGCTAGTAACGGTTTCCTACAATGAGCAGTTCTTC.

Many counts were recorded for this clonotype. The V and J genes are TRBV19 and TRBJ1-2; D gene uncertain. Germline lookup yields CDR1 LNHDA and CDR2 SQIVND (reference sequence). The CDR3 has 13 residues. The germline V and J ends were trimmed by 7 bases and 5 bases, with 14 bases remaining between them. The CDR3 loop is CASKRTASYGYTF. CDR3 coding DNA: TGTGCCAGTAAAAGGACCGCTAGTTATGGCTACACCTTC.